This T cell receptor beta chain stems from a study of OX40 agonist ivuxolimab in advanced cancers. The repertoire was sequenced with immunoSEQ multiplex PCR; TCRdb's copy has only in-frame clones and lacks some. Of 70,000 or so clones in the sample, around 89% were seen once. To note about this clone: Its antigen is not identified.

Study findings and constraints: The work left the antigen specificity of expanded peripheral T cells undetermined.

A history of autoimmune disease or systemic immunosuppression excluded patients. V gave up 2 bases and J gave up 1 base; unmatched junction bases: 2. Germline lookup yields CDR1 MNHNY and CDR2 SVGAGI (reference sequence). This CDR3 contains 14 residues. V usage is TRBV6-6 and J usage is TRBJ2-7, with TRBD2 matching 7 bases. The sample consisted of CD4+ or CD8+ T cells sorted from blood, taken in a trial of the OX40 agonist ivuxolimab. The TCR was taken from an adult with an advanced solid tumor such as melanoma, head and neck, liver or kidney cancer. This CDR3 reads CASSYPGRSYEQYF. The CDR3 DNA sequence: TGTGCCAGCAGTTACCCCGGGAGGTCCTACGAGCAGTACTTC.